These 32 T cell receptor beta chains share one sample of origin, sequenced in a study of T-cell reconstitution after alpha-beta-depleted transplantation in children. Study-level points and caveats: One year post-transplant, T-cell counts and diversity were largely derived from T cells produced anew.

No antigens are known for them. Library preparation (for TCRbeta) was performed with unique molecular identifiers. TCRdb re-called the PCR reads through MiXCR, storing one row per CDR3 protein. The repertoire holds 250,000 to 300,000 distinct CDR3 sequences, nearly 8% seen once, with about 8.2% in the top ten. The specimen comprised peripheral blood, sampled 360 days after TCRalphabeta/CD19-depleted stem cell transplant. Source of these receptors: a female patient aged 2-9 years who had a stem cell transplant for Fanconi anemia, so the T cells may come from the graft donor.

This clonotype was found a few times. The V and J genes are TRBV5-5 and TRBJ1-5, with D maybe TRBD1 (6 bases). This CDR3 region has 14 residues. The V end lost 4 bases, the J end lost 3 bases, and 11 bases lay between the germline ends. Per germline, CDR1 SGHKS and CDR2 YYEKEE (reference sequence). The CDR3 spells CASSRDRYNQPQHF. For the CDR3, the DNA is TGTGCCAGCAGCCGAGACAGGTACAATCAGCCCCAGCATTTT.

Notes on this clonotype: The junction differs from germline at one of its ends, possibly a read error. The rearrangement joins TRBV24-1 to TRBJ2-4, with D tentatively TRBD1 (7 bases). Germline V gives CDR1 KGHDR, CDR2 SFDVKD. The CDR3 extends over 18 amino acids. The CDR3 region has the DNA TGTGCCACCTGTGATTCCAGCGGAGGGGGCCTAGCCAAAAACATTCAGTACTTC. This translates into CATCDSSGGGLAKNIQYF.

At least ten counts were recorded for this clonotype. CDR3 amino acids: CSVGLAQETQYF. CDR3 DNA: TGCAGCGTTGGACTAGCCCAAGAGACCCAGTACTTC. The rearrangement uses TRBV29-1 and TRBJ2-5, with 7 bases lining up with TRBD2. The germline V gene has CDR1 SQVTM and CDR2 ANQGSEA. The CDR3 spans 12 residues. V lost 4 bases and J lost 1; bases outside the gene matches: 0. Based on the CDR3 plus reference TRBV29-1 and TRBJ2-5, the full variable domain is SAVISQKPSRDICQRGTSLTIQCQVDSQVTMMFWYRQQPGQSLTLIATANQGSEATYESGFVIDKFPISRPNLTFSTLTVSNMSPEDSSIYLCSVGLAQETQYFGPGTRLLVL.

This clonotype showed up many times. V and J are TRBV3-1 and TRBJ2-3; 7 nucleotides match TRBD2. V lost 4 bases, J lost 0 bases, and 7 bases stayed unmatched. Germline V gene lookup returns CDR1 LGHDT and CDR2 YNNKEL (reference sequence). The CDR3 totals 16 residues. The CDR3 sequence: CASSLWAGDSTDTQYF. The CDR3 DNA reads as TGTGCCAGCAGCCTATGGGCGGGAGATAGCACAGATACGCAGTATTTT.

This clonotype was seen at least ten times. The chain recombines TRBV4-3 with TRBJ1-1; D call uncertain. CDR3 length: 12 amino acids. Trimming left V 4 bases short and J 9 bases short, with 12 bases between. Per the germline V gene, CDR1 is LGHNA and CDR2 is YSLEER. The CDR3 DNA sequence: TGCGCCAGCAGCCTGTCTGGCTACCAAGCTTTCTTT. Its protein product is CASSLSGYQAFF.

The sample holds many counts of this clonotype. In DNA, the CDR3 is TGTGCCAGCAGCGTCGGTGGGGGGTCCGAAGCTTTCTTT. Encoded protein: CASSVGGGSEAFF. The chain has TRBV9 and TRBJ1-1; perhaps TRBD1 as D (5 bases). Germline CDR1 is SGDLS and CDR2 is YYNGEE. The ends were cut back, 2 bases at V and 8 bases at J, with 13 bases in the middle. This CDR3 has 13 residues. Combining the CDR3 with reference TRBV9 and TRBJ1-1 gives the whole variable domain DSGVTQTPKHLITATGQRVTLRCSPRSGDLSVYWYQQSLDQGLQFLIQYYNGEERAKGNILERFSAQQFPDLHSELNLSSLELGDSALYFCASSVGGGSEAFFGQGTRLTVV.

As regards this clonotype: A clone one base away is much larger, so this may be a read error. V is TRBV7-3 and J is TRBJ2-7; 9 nucleotides line up with TRBD2. Germline V gives CDR1 SGHTA, CDR2 FQGTGA. The CDR3 has 15 residues. DNA of the CDR3: TGTGCCAGCAGCTTAACGCACGGGACTAGCTACAAGCAGTACTTC. As protein: CASSLTHGTSYKQYF. Looking up the rest from reference TRBV7-3 and TRBJ2-7 gives the full variable domain: GAGVSQTPSNKVTEKGKYVELRCDPISGHTALYWYRQSLGQGPEFLIYFQGTGAADDSGLPNDRFFAVRPEGSVSTLKIQRTERGDSAVYLCASSLTHGTSYKQYFGPGTRLTVT.

This clonotype was counted many times. The chain employs TRBV6-5 and TRBJ1-1; TRBD1 aligns across 8 bases. The J segment lost 4 bases and the V segment lost 2 bases, leaving 6 bases of the junction unmatched. Germline V CDR1 and CDR2: MNHEY, SVGAGI. This CDR3 spans 15 amino acids. In DNA, the CDR3 is TGTGCCAGCAGTTACGCCAGGGGGCAAGGCACTGAAGCTTTCTTT. Encoded protein: CASSYARGQGTEAFF.

The V and J genes are TRBV2 and TRBJ2-5, with TRBD2 matching 9 bases. The V gene end was trimmed by 6 bases and the J gene end by 5 bases; junction bases not matched to a gene: 1. CDR1 is SNHLY and CDR2 is FYNNEI in the germline V gene. The CDR3 has 12 amino acids. Written as DNA, the CDR3 is TGTGCCAGCAGGGCGGGGGGGGAGACCCAGTACTTC. This translates into CASRAGGETQYF.

The genes are TRBV18 and TRBJ1-1, with 7 bases lining up with TRBD1. The CDR3 is 15 amino acids. Germline CDR1 reads KGHSH; CDR2 reads LQKENI. With V trimmed by 1 base and J by 2 bases, 4 bases remained unmatched. The CDR3 here is CASSPQGAGNTEAFF. The CDR3 nucleotides read TGTGCCAGCTCACCACAGGGGGCAGGTAACACTGAAGCTTTCTTT.

This clonotype was detected many times. V is TRBV9 and J is TRBJ2-3, with no clear D. Germline values: CDR1 SGDLS, CDR2 YYNGEE. The CDR3 runs 13 residues. The V gene lost 3 bases and the J gene lost 3 bases, with 8 bases spanning the gap. The CDR3 DNA sequence: TGTGCCAGCAGCGAGTCGACTACAGATACGCAGTATTTT. Translated, it gives CASSESTTDTQYF. Using reference TRBV9 and TRBJ2-3 for the parts outside the CDR3, the full variable domain is DSGVTQTPKHLITATGQRVTLRCSPRSGDLSVYWYQQSLDQGLQFLIQYYNGEERAKGNILERFSAQQFPDLHSELNLSSLELGDSALYFCASSESTTDTQYFGPGTRLTVL.

This clonotype was counted many times. CDR3 in DNA: TGTGCCAGCAGCTCAAGCGGTACAGCAGGGGACTCCTACAATGAGCAGTTCTTC. This encodes CASSSSGTAGDSYNEQFF. The chain is built from TRBV11-1 and TRBJ2-1; D is perhaps TRBD1 (6 bases). The CDR3 loop spans 18 amino acids. The germline V gene encodes CDR1 SGHAT and CDR2 FQDESV (reference sequence). Trimming took off 4 bases at V and 0 bases at J, with 19 bases between the two ends.

At least ten counts were recorded for this clonotype. The chain carries TRBV5-1 and TRBJ2-6, with D hard to call. Germline CDR1 reads SGHRS; CDR2 reads YFSETQ. The CDR3 extends over 14 amino acids. V was shortened by 5 bases and J by 2 bases, with 8 bases between the two germline ends. CDR3 bases: TGCGCCAGCAGTTCTCCAGCTGGGGCCAACGTCCTGACTTTC. Protein sequence: CASSSPAGANVLTF.

This clonotype was observed at least ten times. V usage is TRBV9 and J usage is TRBJ2-7, with 9 bases lining up with TRBD1. V shed 4 bases, J shed 9 bases, and the junction held 14 bases outside the gene matches. The CDR3 consists of 15 residues. Per germline, CDR1 SGDLS and CDR2 YYNGEE. The CDR3 is CASSPGGDRAQLQYF. The CDR3 DNA reads as TGTGCCAGCAGCCCAGGAGGGGACAGGGCCCAGTTGCAGTACTTC. Full variable domain (missing parts from reference TRBV9 and TRBJ2-7): DSGVTQTPKHLITATGQRVTLRCSPRSGDLSVYWYQQSLDQGLQFLIQYYNGEERAKGNILERFSAQQFPDLHSELNLSSLELGDSALYFCASSPGGDRAQLQYFGPGTRLTVT.

This clonotype was detected ten times or more. The V and J genes are TRBV6-1 and TRBJ2-2; 7 nucleotides match TRBD1. The CDR3 has 14 residues. Unmatched junction bases numbered 7, after V lost 6 bases and J lost 6 bases. CDR1 is MNHNS and CDR2 is SASEGT in the germline V gene. The CDR3 loop reads CASSPTGAAGELFF. CDR3 nucleotides: TGTGCCAGCAGCCCCACAGGGGCAGCCGGGGAGCTGTTTTTT.

This clonotype was recorded once. The chain links TRBV29-1 to TRBJ2-5; 14 bases are a match to TRBD2. The germline gives CDR1 SQVTM, CDR2 ANQGSEA. The V gene end was trimmed by 5 bases and the J gene end by 5 bases; junction bases not matched to a gene: 19. This CDR3 is built from 19 residues. This chain's CDR3 is CSVHLIGGLAGDKLETQYF. For the CDR3, the DNA is TGCAGCGTTCACCTGATTGGGGGACTAGCGGGGGATAAATTGGAGACCCAGTACTTC.

This clonotype was detected ten times or more. The gene calls are TRBV27 and TRBJ2-2; unclear D gene. The V end was cut by 6 bases, the J end by 7 bases, with 12 bases between. The CDR3 spans 13 residues. Germline V gives CDR1 MNHEY, CDR2 SMNVEV (reference sequence). In DNA, the CDR3 is TGTGCCAGCAGCATCACAGCCATCGGGGAGCTGTTTTTT. Translation: CASSITAIGELFF.

At least ten counts were recorded for this clonotype. The chain has TRBV29-1 and TRBJ2-7; weak D call: TRBD2 (5 bases). The germline gives CDR1 SQVTM, CDR2 ANQGSEA. Deletions cut 4 bases from V and 0 bases from J, with 16 bases between. CDR3 length equals 15 residues. This CDR3 is CSVVSAEDSSYEQYF. The CDR3 DNA is TGCAGCGTTGTATCGGCGGAGGATAGCTCCTACGAGCAGTACTTC.

This clonotype appeared a few times. This rearrangement joins TRBV21-1 to TRBJ2-3. TRBV21-1 is shown as a pseudogene. The CDR3 is made up of 15 amino acids. The CDR3 DNA follows: TGTGCCAGCAGCAAAGATCGGCACCTCACAGATACGCAGTATTTT. Encoded protein: CASSKDRHLTDTQYF.

This clonotype has ten or more counts. The chain is built from TRBV5-5 and TRBJ2-2, with D maybe TRBD2 (5 bases). Trimming removed 1 base from V and 3 bases from J, with 16 bases in between. The CDR3 totals 17 residues. Germline CDR1 is SGHKS and CDR2 is YYEKEE (reference sequence). The CDR3 loop is CASSLFWETGDTGELFF. The CDR3 bases are TGTGCCAGCAGCTTGTTTTGGGAGACTGGGGACACCGGGGAGCTGTTTTTT.

This clonotype was recorded a few times. The V call is TRBV7-3, the J call TRBJ2-3, with D hard to call. From germline, CDR1 is SGHTA and CDR2 FQGTGA. The CDR3 is 12 residues long. With 1 base removed from V and 6 bases from J, the gap between germline ends came to 5 bases. The CDR3 loop reads CASSLMGDTQYF. In DNA form, the CDR3 reads TGTGCCAGCAGCTTAATGGGTGATACGCAGTATTTT.

At least ten counts were recorded for this clonotype. The CDR3 DNA reads TGCGCCAGCAGCCGGTGGTGGGACAGGGAAGCAAATGAGCAGTTCTTC. Translating it yields CASSRWWDREANEQFF. The gene calls are TRBV4-3 and TRBJ2-1; 9 bases are a match to TRBD1. CDR1 LGHNA and CDR2 YSLEER come from the germline V gene. Unmatched junction bases numbered 11, after V lost 4 bases and J lost 7 bases. The CDR3 extends over 16 amino acids.

In its sample, this clonotype was seen many times. V usage is TRBV28 and J usage is TRBJ2-7; 11 bases fit TRBD2. V shed 5 bases and J 2 bases; nucleotides not matched to a gene: 8. The CDR3 extends over 16 amino acids. CDR1 and CDR2 (germline): MDHEN, SYDVKM. This CDR3 reads CASSPTSGREPYEQYF. The CDR3 DNA follows: TGTGCCAGCAGTCCAACTAGCGGGAGAGAACCCTACGAGCAGTACTTC. The full variable domain, rest sourced from reference TRBV28 and TRBJ2-7, is DVKVTQSSRYLVKRTGEKVFLECVQDMDHENMFWYRQDPGLGLRLIYFSYDVKMKEKGDIPEGYSVSREKKERFSLILESASTNQTSMYLCASSPTSGREPYEQYFGPGTRLTVT.

This clonotype was counted at least ten times. The V gene is TRBV4-2, the J gene TRBJ2-3; 7 bases are a match to TRBD2. Germline CDR1 and CDR2: LGHNA and YNFKEQ. With 3 bases clipped from V and 3 bases from J, the junction kept 12 bases outside the gene matches. The CDR3 contains 17 residues. The CDR3 loop is CASSQYSDSGGTDTQYF. CDR3 sequence (DNA): TGTGCCAGCAGCCAGTACAGCGACTCGGGGGGAACAGATACGCAGTATTTT.

The V gene is TRBV11-2, the J gene TRBJ2-5, with TRBD2 matching over 10 bases. Germline CDR1 is SGHAT and CDR2 is FQNNGV. The CDR3 is 16 amino acids. Losses at the gene ends were 2 bases for V and 5 bases for J; bases not matched to a gene: 8. The CDR3 here is CASSLLSGGASETQYF. CDR3 DNA sequence: TGTGCCAGCAGCTTACTGAGCGGGGGGGCCTCGGAGACCCAGTACTTC.

This clonotype was detected many times. The CDR3 DNA sequence: TGCAGTGCTAGACCCCGTGGCAGGGCGGATGAGCAGTTCTTC. Translated, it gives CSARPRGRADEQFF. The chain combines TRBV20-1 with TRBJ2-1; TRBD1 is a possible D gene (5 bases). The length of the CDR3 is 14 residues. The V and J ends lost 2 bases and 8 bases respectively, with 16 bases between them. Germline values: CDR1 DFQATT, CDR2 SNEGSKA (reference sequence).

V is TRBV20-1 and J is TRBJ1-5; no reliable D call. The ends were cut back, 6 bases at V and 6 bases at J, with 15 bases in the middle. Germline assignment: CDR1 DFQATT and CDR2 SNEGSKA (reference sequence). This CDR3 has 13 residues. The DNA of the CDR3 is TGCAGTGCCGCAGCCGGGGTGGTTCAGCCCCAGCATTTT. Its translation: CSAAAGVVQPQHF.

The gene calls are TRBV7-8 and TRBJ2-1; 8 positions match TRBD2. The CDR3 extends over 16 amino acids. The V segment lost 6 bases and the J segment 6 bases; nucleotides outside the gene matches: 13. Germline V gives CDR1 SGHVS, CDR2 FQNEAQ. CDR3 loop: CASSRNSGTRGNEQFF. CDR3 DNA sequence: TGTGCCAGCAGTCGAAATAGCGGGACCAGAGGCAATGAGCAGTTCTTC.

This clonotype came up many times. The chain links TRBV10-3 to TRBJ2-1; the D is unclear. Per germline, CDR1 ENHRY and CDR2 SYGVKD. V dropped 7 bases and J dropped 7 bases, with 17 bases sitting between them. The CDR3 is 14 residues long. CDR3 sequence: CAITRSEAPNEQFF. The CDR3 DNA follows: TGTGCCATCACCCGAAGCGAAGCCCCAAATGAGCAGTTCTTC.

As for this clonotype: The missing conserved phenylalanine or tryptophan at the end of this CDR3 makes a read error likely. V and J are TRBV20-1 and TRBJ2-3, with 9 bases fitting TRBD2. The ends lost 3 bases at V and 1 base at J; junction bases unmatched: 2. The CDR3 loop spans 14 amino acids. Looked up from germline, CDR1 is DFQATT and CDR2 is SNEGSKA (reference sequence). In nucleotides, the CDR3 is TGCAGTGCTAGGAGGACTAGCGGCACAGATACGCAGTATTTA. The encoded protein is CSARRTSGTDTQYL.

This clonotype has ten or more counts. The rearrangement joins TRBV24-1 to TRBJ2-5, with D perhaps being TRBD1 or TRBD2 (5 bases each). Per germline, CDR1 KGHDR and CDR2 SFDVKD. The CDR3 loop spans 16 amino acids. Trimming removed 3 bases from V and 6 bases from J, with 19 bases in between. DNA for the CDR3: TGTGCCACCAGTGATCCCTCGGAGAGGGGAAGAAAGACCCAGTACTTC. Its protein product is CATSDPSERGRKTQYF.

The chain couples TRBV6-1 to TRBJ2-7; D gene ambiguous. CDR3 length equals 11 residues. V lost 5 bases to trimming and J lost 6 bases, with 8 bases between them. Germline CDR1 reads MNHNS; CDR2 reads SASEGT. The CDR3 DNA reads as TGTGCCAGCAGTCCCTCGGTCGAGCAGTACTTC. It is translated as CASSPSVEQYF.